The 29 T cell receptor beta chains listed next were all sequenced from one sample in a study of OX40 agonist ivuxolimab in advanced cancers. Preparation of the library involved the immunoSEQ multiplex PCR assay. TCRdb obtained this table from immuneACCESS and retained in-frame rearrangements with V and J assigned. These tables miss some clones; where compared with another copy, unresolved V genes account for less than half of the shortfall, and the remainder is unexplained. The sample table records roughly 62,000 clones; around 85% of these occur just once. The leading ten clones occupy 4% of the sample. This material consisted of CD4+ or CD8+ T cells sorted from blood, taken in a trial of the OX40 agonist ivuxolimab. All receptors derive from an adult with an advanced solid tumor such as melanoma, head and neck, liver or kidney cancer.

The V and J genes are TRBV2 and TRBJ2-1; no definite D call. Looked up from germline, CDR1 is SNHLY and CDR2 is FYNNEI. The ends were cut back, 7 bases at V and 6 bases at J, with 13 bases in the middle. The CDR3 length is 13 residues. CDR3 sequence (DNA): TGTGCCAGCACCTCCCCGGGCCGCAATGAGCAGTTCTTC. Its translation is CASTSPGRNEQFF.

V and J are TRBV25-1 and TRBJ1-3; D perhaps matches TRBD1 (5 bases). This CDR3 comprises 12 residues. Trimming removed 9 bases from V and 4 bases from J, with 10 bases in between. Germline lookup yields CDR1 MGHDK and CDR2 SYGVNS. Written as DNA, the CDR3 is TGTGCCAGTGCAGGGTCCGGAAACACCATATATTTT. Translation: CASAGSGNTIYF.

The chain uses TRBV13 and TRBJ2-2; D is possibly TRBD2 (6 bases). The CDR3 is 17 amino acids. The germline V gene encodes CDR1 PRHDT and CDR2 FYEKMQ (reference sequence). V lost 5 bases, J lost 4 bases, and 20 bases lay in between. CDR3 nucleotides: TGTGCCAGCAGCCCTCAAGGAACGGGAGTGTCCACCGGGGAGCTGTTTTTT. It codes for CASSPQGTGVSTGELFF.

The V gene is TRBV5-6, the J gene TRBJ2-1; no clear D. The CDR3 has 11 residues. Trimming stripped 1 base from V and 4 bases from J, with 0 bases between. Germline CDR1 is SGHDT and CDR2 is YYEEEE. CDR3 in DNA: TGTGCCAGCAGCTTGTACAATGAGCAGTTCTTC. Its translation: CASSLYNEQFF.

The chain is built from TRBV12-5 and TRBJ2-1; 11 positions agree with TRBD2. Trimming took 2 bases from V and 7 from J; bases not matched to a gene: 7. Looked up from germline, CDR1 is LGHNT and CDR2 is FRNRAP. This CDR3 has 16 amino acids. Written as DNA, the CDR3 is TGTGCTAGTGGTTTGCAACTAGCGGGAGCGGGGAATGAGCAGTTCTTC. Translated: CASGLQLAGAGNEQFF.

The chain links TRBV6-5 to TRBJ2-7; TRBD2 matches at 13 bases. The CDR3 covers 15 residues. Unmatched junction bases numbered 6, after V lost 5 bases and J lost 5 bases. CDR1 MNHEY and CDR2 SVGAGI come from the germline V gene. CDR3 loop: CASSARTSGSHEQYF. The CDR3 nucleotides are TGTGCCAGCAGTGCCCGGACTAGCGGGAGTCACGAGCAGTACTTC.

The CDR3 bases are TGCGCCAGCAGCTTGGGGGAAAAACTGTTTTTT. Its translation is CASSLGEKLFF. V is TRBV5-1 and J is TRBJ1-4; no clear D gene. Germline CDR1 SGHRS, CDR2 YFSETQ. This CDR3 has 11 amino acids. V was clipped by 0 bases and J by 8 bases, with 2 bases between them.

CDR3 DNA: TGTGCCAGCAGTTCGACAGGGCACTCCTACAATGAGCAGTTCTTC. Its translation is CASSSTGHSYNEQFF. V gene TRBV28 combines with J gene TRBJ2-1; 7 bases align to TRBD1. Germline trimming cut 4 bases from V and 0 bases from J; bases unmatched to any gene: 3. Germline V gene data show CDR1 as MDHEN and CDR2 as SYDVKM. The CDR3 length is 15 residues. Full variable domain (rest looked up from reference TRBV28 and TRBJ2-1): DVKVTQSSRYLVKRTGEKVFLECVQDMDHENMFWYRQDPGLGLRLIYFSYDVKMKEKGDIPEGYSVSREKKERFSLILESASTNQTSMYLCASSSTGHSYNEQFFGPGTRLTVL.

CDR3 amino acids: CASSKAGLHSRELFF. CDR3 in DNA: TGTGCCAGCAGCAAAGCGGGGTTGCACTCCCGGGAGCTGTTTTTT. The chain carries TRBV21-1 and TRBJ2-2. TRBV21-1 is a known pseudogene. The CDR3 length is 15 residues.

The chain employs TRBV6-1 and TRBJ1-1; maybe TRBD1 (5 bases). Trimming removed 7 bases from V and 0 bases from J, with 12 bases in between. CDR1 and CDR2 from the germline V gene are MNHNS and SASEGT. The CDR3 loop spans 14 amino acids. CDR3 protein: CASTQGLVNTEAFF. The CDR3 region has the DNA TGTGCCAGCACGCAGGGCCTTGTGAACACTGAAGCTTTCTTT.

The chain uses TRBV18 and TRBJ1-2, with 9 positions matching TRBD1. V lost 4 bases to trimming and J lost 2 bases; unmatched junction nucleotides: 8. CDR1 is KGHSH and CDR2 is LQKENI in the germline V gene. CDR3 size: 16 residues. CDR3 loop: CASSQGQGLLNYGYTF. Here the CDR3 DNA reads TGTGCCAGCTCACAGGGACAGGGTTTGCTCAACTATGGCTACACCTTC.

A few counts support this clone. The rearrangement uses TRBV28 and TRBJ2-5; 11 positions match TRBD2. The CDR3 is 17 amino acids. With 4 bases clipped from V and 5 bases from J, the junction kept 12 bases outside the gene matches. Germline CDR1 reads MDHEN; CDR2 reads SYDVKM. The CDR3 nucleotides are TGTGCCAGCAGTTCACTAATACTAGCGGGGGACCGGGAGACCCAGTACTTC. This encodes CASSSLILAGDRETQYF.

This clone was found a few times. The chain couples TRBV2 to TRBJ1-3, with 8 positions matching TRBD1. The CDR3 contains 14 residues. Germline loops: CDR1 SNHLY, CDR2 FYNNEI. V dropped 6 bases and J dropped 2; count of bases not matched to a gene: 3. CDR3 nucleotide sequence: TGTGCCAGCAGGTCGGACAGGGCTGGAAACACCATATATTTT. Translating gives CASRSDRAGNTIYF.

This sequence joins TRBV6-5 and TRBJ1-3, with 7 positions matching TRBD1. Germline V CDR1 and CDR2: MNHEY, SVGAGI. The CDR3 covers 15 residues. J was trimmed by 0 bases and V by 6 bases; bases with no gene match: 5. CDR3 nucleotide sequence: TGTGCCAGCAGCCTCGACAGGGCCTCTGGAAACACCATATATTTT. This gives the protein CASSLDRASGNTIYF.

The chain has TRBV6-6 and TRBJ2-7; D assignment may be TRBD1 or TRBD2 (5 bases each). Trimming left V 6 bases short and J 0 bases short, with 12 bases between. Germline lookup yields CDR1 MNHNY and CDR2 SVGAGI (reference sequence). CDR3 size: 14 residues. The CDR3 DNA follows: TGTGCCAGCAGAGACAGACTAAACTCCTACGAGCAGTACTTC. This gives the protein CASRDRLNSYEQYF.

This rearrangement joins TRBV6-1 to TRBJ2-7, with 9 nucleotides matching TRBD2. After removal of 1 base from V and 0 bases from J, the junction contained 1 base not matched to a gene. Germline V gene lookup returns CDR1 MNHNS and CDR2 SASEGT. This CDR3 spans 15 amino acids. CDR3 sequence: CASSEVAGASYEQYF. As DNA, the CDR3 is TGTGCCAGCAGTGAAGTAGCGGGGGCCTCCTACGAGCAGTACTTC.

Here the CDR3 reads CASSEDGVDEKLFF. CDR3 DNA sequence: TGTGCCAGCAGTGAGGACGGGGTGGACGAAAAACTGTTTTTT. The V gene is TRBV6-1, the J gene TRBJ1-4; no reliable D call. This CDR3 is 14 amino acids long. Trimming shortened V by 3 bases and J by 8 bases, and 13 bases separated the two germline ends. The V gene's germline CDR1 is MNHNS and CDR2 SASEGT.

J is TRBJ1-4 and V is TRBV19, with 7 bases matching TRBD1. Germline V gene lookup returns CDR1 LNHDA and CDR2 SQIVND (reference sequence). Trimming cost V 5 bases and J 0 bases; bases outside gene matches: 3. The CDR3 has 15 residues. CDR3 bases: TGTGCCAGTAGTGTTACAGGGGCAACTAATGAAAAACTGTTTTTT. Encoded protein: CASSVTGATNEKLFF.

The chain employs TRBV5-1 and TRBJ2-2, with 7 bases matching TRBD2. Germline CDR1 is SGHRS and CDR2 is YFSETQ. Trimming at V came to 0 bases and at J to 5 bases, leaving 4 bases not matched to a gene. The CDR3 has 15 amino acids. The CDR3 DNA sequence: TGCGCCAGCAGCTTGGAGGCTAGCGGAACCGGGGAGCTGTTTTTT. Residues: CASSLEASGTGELFF.

This rearrangement joins TRBV2 to TRBJ2-5; D may be TRBD2 (7 bases). Germline CDR1 is SNHLY and CDR2 is FYNNEI. The CDR3 length is 16 residues. V was pared by 0 bases and J by 2 bases, with 13 bases between. The CDR3 is CASSEARRGAQETQYF. DNA of the CDR3: TGTGCCAGCAGTGAAGCGCGACGGGGGGCTCAAGAGACCCAGTACTTC. The whole variable domain, filled in from reference TRBV2 and TRBJ2-5, reads EPEVTQTPSHQVTQMGQEVILRCVPISNHLYFYWYRQILGQKVEFLVSFYNNEISEKSEIFDDQFSVERPDGSNFTLKIRSTKLEDSAMYFCASSEARRGAQETQYFGPGTRLLVL.

The chain couples TRBV2 to TRBJ1-3, with a tentative D call TRBD1 (6 bases). The germline V gene encodes CDR1 SNHLY and CDR2 FYNNEI. V was shortened by 6 bases and J by 1 base, with 10 bases between the two germline ends. The CDR3 consists of 14 residues. Written as DNA, the CDR3 is TGTGCCAGCAGCTCACAGGGATCTGGAAACACCATATATTTT. It is translated as CASSSQGSGNTIYF.

This clone has only one observation. The J gene is TRBJ2-1, the V gene TRBV15, with D perhaps TRBD1 (6 bases). Trimming cost V 5 bases and J 9 bases, with 14 bases left between them. This CDR3 contains 13 residues. Germline CDR1 reads LNHNV; CDR2 reads YYDKDF (reference sequence). The CDR3 DNA reads TGTGCCACCAGCGCACAGGGACCTTTTGAGCAGTTCTTC. This sequence encodes CATSAQGPFEQFF.

This clone showed up just once. The CDR3 bases are TGTGCCAGCAGTTCCGATACCTACATCACTGAAGCTTTCTTT. Residues: CASSSDTYITEAFF. The chain uses TRBV6-6 and TRBJ1-1; D remains ambiguous. V lost 4 bases and J lost 4, with 13 bases in between. CDR3 length equals 14 residues. The germline CDR1 and CDR2 sequences are MNHNY and SVGAGI (reference sequence).

The genes are TRBV29-1 and TRBJ2-3; 8 nucleotides line up with TRBD2. The trim removed 4 bases at V and 1 base at J, leaving 4 bases unmatched. The CDR3 is made up of 14 amino acids. Germline lookup yields CDR1 SQVTM and CDR2 ANQGSEA. CDR3 residues: CSVALGLGTDTQYF. In nucleotides, the CDR3 is TGCAGCGTTGCATTGGGACTAGGCACAGATACGCAGTATTTT.

The chain has TRBV7-3 and TRBJ1-1; 7 nucleotides agree with TRBD1. CDR1 and CDR2 from the germline V gene are SGHTA and FQGTGA. Germline trimming cut 2 bases from V and 5 bases from J; bases unmatched to any gene: 5. The CDR3 runs to 14 residues. CDR3 sequence: CASSLDRVGTEAFF. CDR3 DNA sequence: TGTGCCAGCAGCTTAGACAGGGTGGGGACTGAAGCTTTCTTT.

The count of this clone is one. This chain links TRBV19 with TRBJ1-5; TRBD1 might be the D (5 bases). Germline V lookup: CDR1 LNHDA, CDR2 SQIVND (reference sequence). V lost 3 bases, J lost 0 bases, and 12 bases lay in between. The CDR3 runs to 16 residues. The CDR3 DNA reads TGTGCCAGTAGTATCCGCGTCAGGGTTAGCAATCAGCCCCAGCATTTT. This encodes CASSIRVRVSNQPQHF.

This chain joins TRBV7-6 and TRBJ1-3; tentative D call: TRBD1 (5 bases). Looked up from germline, CDR1 is SGHVS and CDR2 is FNYEAQ. The length of the CDR3 is 16 residues. V gave up 5 bases and J gave up 4 bases, with 18 bases separating them. CDR3 DNA: TGTGCCAGCAGCCTTACGGGGGGTTTCTCCGGAAACACCATATATTTT. This codes for CASSLTGGFSGNTIYF.

With regard to this clone: In this CDR3 the conserved last residue, phenylalanine or tryptophan, is missing, so a read error is likely. The chain uses TRBV6-6 and TRBJ1-6; 11 positions match TRBD1. The CDR3 has 15 residues. Germline trimming cut 2 bases from V and 8 bases from J; bases unmatched to any gene: 2. From germline, CDR1 is MNHNY and CDR2 SVGAGI (reference sequence). In nucleotides, the CDR3 is TGTGCCAGCAGTTACGCGGGACAGGGGGATTCACCCCTCCACCTT. Translated, it gives CASSYAGQGDSPLHL.

The V and J genes are TRBV28 and TRBJ2-1, with D tentatively TRBD1 or TRBD2 (5 bases each). Germline CDR1 is MDHEN and CDR2 is SYDVKM. CDR3 length: 14 residues. V gave up 4 bases and J gave up 8 bases, with 15 bases separating them. The CDR3 bases are TGTGCCAGCAGTTGGTCCAGGGAGTTCGATGAGCAGTTCTTC. It yields the protein CASSWSREFDEQFF. Based on the CDR3 plus reference TRBV28 and TRBJ2-1, the full variable domain is DVKVTQSSRYLVKRTGEKVFLECVQDMDHENMFWYRQDPGLGLRLIYFSYDVKMKEKGDIPEGYSVSREKKERFSLILESASTNQTSMYLCASSWSREFDEQFFGPGTRLTVL.